The 3 T cell receptor beta chains given below trace back to one sample, sequenced in a study of T cell responses to AZD1222 COVID-19 vaccine. Measured with immunoSEQ multiplex PCR; TCRdb has only the in-frame clones, and not every one. The table has 150,000 to 200,000 clones, roughly 92% seen once; the top ten hold more than 1.5%. This sample comprised peripheral blood, obtained on day 0 of AZD1222 vaccination. Source of these receptors: an adult in good health.

This clone has only one observation. The chain recombines TRBV20-1 with TRBJ2-1; D is ambiguous. V gave up 5 bases and J gave up 4 bases, with 6 bases separating them. CDR1 is DFQATT, CDR2 SNEGSKA, per germline (reference sequence). This CDR3 has 11 amino acids. CDR3 in DNA: TGCAGTGCTGAGGATTACAATGAGCAGTTCTTC. Its protein product is CSAEDYNEQFF.

The chain employs TRBV6-1 and TRBJ2-7, with D unclear. The CDR3 length is 14 residues. Between the trimmed V and J ends, which lost 2 bases and 3 bases, there was a span of 11 bases. Germline-derived CDR1 and CDR2 are MNHNS and SASEGT. The CDR3 bases are TGTGCCAGCAGTGAATTAGGGCAGTTCTACGAGCAGTACTTC. Amino acids: CASSELGQFYEQYF.

This sequence joins TRBV7-3 and TRBJ2-1; D is perhaps TRBD2 (6 bases). V was clipped by 4 bases and J by 3 bases, with 19 bases between them. CDR3 length: 17 amino acids. Germline CDR1 SGHTA, CDR2 FQGTGA. Written as DNA, the CDR3 is TGTGCCAGCAGCTCACCCGGAGGAGTGGAGGGCTACAATGAGCAGTTCTTC. It translates to CASSSPGGVEGYNEQFF.